The present entry profiles one T cell receptor (beta chain) with its context. This clonotype was seen just once. No antigen is known for it. No base-level quality is on record; no much larger clone is a single base apart. The data derive from a study of T-cell memory formation after mild COVID-19 (dated by TCRdb to 2020 to 2022). Regarding the research as a whole: TCR sequence clusters from the two donors were found to be largely donor specific. Two young, previously healthy adult volunteers made up the cohort, one male and one female. In a couple of donors, T-cell clones that expanded and contracted after mild COVID-19 were tracked by sequencing TCRalpha and TCRbeta repertoires over time. Overall study results and their limits: SARS-CoV-2 specificity was not confirmed for the second-wave clones peaking on day 37. The study covered only two mild cases, and larger cohorts including severe cases with pre-infection samples were considered necessary. Some responding clones were detected in pre-infection memory, which suggested that pre-existing cross-reactive memory T cells had joined the SARS-CoV-2 response. Contracting CD4+ clones were found mainly in CM and EM memory subsets, while CD8+ clones were enriched in EMRA. Clones that contracted from day 15 to 85 showed balanced CD4/CD8 phenotypes, whereas a second wave of clones that expanded from day 15 to 37 leaned towards CD4+.

The reads were generated on an Illumina NovaSeq 6000. Using 5'RACE with constant-segment primers, TCRalpha and TCRbeta cDNA libraries were constructed, with sample barcodes and unique molecular identifiers added in the process. RNA was extracted from every sample with Trizol reagent. Libraries were amplified in two PCR steps, with a second sample barcode and Illumina TruSeq adapters added in the second step. The libraries were sequenced on an Illumina NovaSeq using 2 x 150 bp paired-end reads. On the authors' methods: Demultiplexing of reads and collapsing into UMI-guided consensus sequences were performed with migec v1.2.7. Using mixcr v2.1.11, the UMI consensuses were aligned to TRA and TRB V and J templates and assembled into clonotypes. A clonotype was counted as expanded or contracted only when both edgeR and NoisET called the clonotype significant, with the noise models trained on biological replicates. For edgeR calls, a false discovery rate-adjusted p below 0.01 and a log2 fold-change threshold of 1 were applied. As an exploratory analysis of dynamics, max-normalized trajectories of the 1000 most abundant clonotypes were examined by PCA with hierarchical clustering. Separately sequenced CD4+ and CD8+ repertoires were used to assign a CD4 or CD8 phenotype to each responding clone. The raw public reads went through TCRdb reprocessing: fastp at Q25, MiXCR clone calling, in-frame beta chains kept. CDR3 protein sequences are deduplicated, and each keeps its most common genes and DNA. These V and J calls originate from TCRdb's pipeline instead of the authors' own analysis. The sample yields 400,000 to 500,000 distinct CDR3 sequences; approximately 20% were counted once. 8.4% of the sample lies in the top ten.

The cysteine opens and the phenylalanine closes a CDR3 of 13 amino acids. This entry keeps only the CDR3 DNA: 39 bases, framed from base 1. The V end loses 3 bases and the J end loses 3 bases, and a stretch of 8 bases separates them. Ficoll-Paque density gradient centrifugation was the method used to isolate PBMCs. The chain joins TRBV12-3 or TRBV12-4 to TRBJ1-2, with no D gene named confidently. The sequence was collected from an adult woman who had mild COVID-19 (a few samples of this study predate the infection). The sample titles of this study are shuffled in the database, so cell type and time point are left out; the donor was told from shared clones. The source material was PBMCs or a T cell subset sorted from them (not recorded which). The DNA sequence is given as TGTGCCAGCAGTTTGAGGAGAGACTATGGCTACACCTTC. This is translated as CASSLRRDYGYTF.